This T cell receptor beta chain was observed in a study of T cells in Graves' hyperthyroidism and ophthalmopathy. RNA transcripts gave rise to amplified TCR beta CDR3 regions. A first-round RT-PCR of the TCR CDR3 used the HTBI primer set. TCRdb recomputed calls from the multiplex PCR reads with MiXCR, one row per CDR3 protein. The top ten hold 7.5% to 9.5% of the sample, which has hundreds of thousands of distinct CDR3 sequences, over 35% seen once. The sample holds a few counts of this clonotype. The V end lost 0 bases, the J end lost 1 base, and 9 bases lay between the germline ends. The CDR3 sequence is 15 residues long. Germline V gene lookup returns CDR1 MNHEY and CDR2 SVGAGI.

Specimen: blood. This receptor was identified in a man younger than 35 with Graves' hyperthyroidism. The chain combines TRBV6-5 with TRBJ1-2; D is unclear. CDR3 nucleotide sequence: TGTGCCAGCAGTTACTCGATAGGGAATAACTATGGCTACACCTTC. It yields the protein CASSYSIGNNYGYTF.